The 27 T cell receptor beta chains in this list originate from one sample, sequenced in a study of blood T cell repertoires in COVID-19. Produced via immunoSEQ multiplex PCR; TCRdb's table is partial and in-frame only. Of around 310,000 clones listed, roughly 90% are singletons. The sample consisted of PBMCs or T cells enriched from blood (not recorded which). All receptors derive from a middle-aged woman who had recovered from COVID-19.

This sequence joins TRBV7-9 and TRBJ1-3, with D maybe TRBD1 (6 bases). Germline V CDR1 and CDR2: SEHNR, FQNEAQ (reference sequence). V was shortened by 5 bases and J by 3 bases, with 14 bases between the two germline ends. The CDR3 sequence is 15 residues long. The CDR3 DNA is TGTGCCAGCAGCCCCGAAGGGGGAAATGGAAACACCATATATTTT. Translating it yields CASSPEGGNGNTIYF.

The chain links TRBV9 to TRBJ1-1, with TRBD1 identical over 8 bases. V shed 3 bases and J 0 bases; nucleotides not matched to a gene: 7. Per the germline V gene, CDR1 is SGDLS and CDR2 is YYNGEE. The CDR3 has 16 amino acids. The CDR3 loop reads CASSAQGASMNTEAFF. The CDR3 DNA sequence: TGTGCCAGCAGCGCCCAGGGGGCCTCAATGAACACTGAAGCTTTCTTT.

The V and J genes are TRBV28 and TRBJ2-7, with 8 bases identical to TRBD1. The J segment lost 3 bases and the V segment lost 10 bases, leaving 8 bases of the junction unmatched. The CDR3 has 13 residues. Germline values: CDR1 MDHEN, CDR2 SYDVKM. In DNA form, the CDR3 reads TGTGCCACGAAAGGGACAGGCATCTACGAGCAGTACTTC. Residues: CATKGTGIYEQYF.

This CDR3 is CASSLMSSGNGYEQYF. The CDR3 nucleotides read TGTGCCAGCAGCTTAATGAGTAGCGGGAACGGCTACGAGCAGTACTTC. This chain joins TRBV7-6 and TRBJ2-7; 8 positions agree with TRBD2. With 2 bases clipped from V and 3 bases from J, the junction kept 9 bases outside the gene matches. The V gene's germline CDR1 is SGHVS and CDR2 FNYEAQ. This CDR3 has 16 residues.

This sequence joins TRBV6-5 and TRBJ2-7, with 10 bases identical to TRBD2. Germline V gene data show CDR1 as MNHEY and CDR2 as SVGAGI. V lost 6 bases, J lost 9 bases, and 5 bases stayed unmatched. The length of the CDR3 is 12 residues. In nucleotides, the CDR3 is TGTGCCAGCAGGGGAGCGGGAGGGTGGCAGTACTTC. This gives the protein CASRGAGGWQYF.

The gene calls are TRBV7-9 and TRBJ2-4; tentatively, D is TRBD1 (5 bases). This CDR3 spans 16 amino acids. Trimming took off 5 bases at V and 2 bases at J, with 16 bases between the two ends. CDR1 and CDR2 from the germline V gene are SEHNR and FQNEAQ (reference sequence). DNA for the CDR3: TGTGCCAGCAGCCCCTGGCAGGGTAGTACCAAAAACATTCAGTACTTC. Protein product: CASSPWQGSTKNIQYF.

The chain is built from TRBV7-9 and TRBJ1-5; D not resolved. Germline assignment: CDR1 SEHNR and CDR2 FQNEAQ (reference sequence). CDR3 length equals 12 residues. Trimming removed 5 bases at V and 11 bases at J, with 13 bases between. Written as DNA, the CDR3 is TGTGCCAGCAGCACAGAGTTAGTGGCCCAGCATTTT. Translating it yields CASSTELVAQHF.

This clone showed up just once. The CDR3 spells CAWGQGAGYGYTF. Here the CDR3 DNA reads TGTGCCTGGGGACAGGGGGCGGGCTATGGCTACACCTTC. The rearrangement uses TRBV30 and TRBJ1-2, with TRBD1 matching over 11 bases. Germline V gene sequence: CDR1 GTSNPN, CDR2 SVGIG (reference sequence). V dropped 5 bases and J dropped 4; count of bases not matched to a gene: 3. This CDR3 comprises 13 residues.

This chain's CDR3 is CASSTKSGTGDGYTF. DNA of the CDR3: TGTGCCAGCAGCACAAAGAGCGGGACAGGGGACGGCTACACCTTC. V usage is TRBV2 and J usage is TRBJ1-2; 10 nucleotides align to TRBD1. The CDR3 sequence is 15 residues long. Germline V CDR1 and CDR2: SNHLY, FYNNEI. The junction had 12 bases not matched to a gene; V was cut back by 6 bases and J by 8 bases. The entire variable domain, with the rest obtained from reference TRBV2 and TRBJ1-2, is as follows: EPEVTQTPSHQVTQMGQEVILRCVPISNHLYFYWYRQILGQKVEFLVSFYNNEISEKSEIFDDQFSVERPDGSNFTLKIRSTKLEDSAMYFCASSTKSGTGDGYTFGSGTRLTVV.

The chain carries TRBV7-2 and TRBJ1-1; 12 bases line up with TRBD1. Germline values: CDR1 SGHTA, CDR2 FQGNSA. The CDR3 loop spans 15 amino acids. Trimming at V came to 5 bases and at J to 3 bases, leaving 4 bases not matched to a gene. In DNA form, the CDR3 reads TGTGCCAGCAGCCCCGGGACAGGGGGCTACACTGAAGCTTTCTTT. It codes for CASSPGTGGYTEAFF.

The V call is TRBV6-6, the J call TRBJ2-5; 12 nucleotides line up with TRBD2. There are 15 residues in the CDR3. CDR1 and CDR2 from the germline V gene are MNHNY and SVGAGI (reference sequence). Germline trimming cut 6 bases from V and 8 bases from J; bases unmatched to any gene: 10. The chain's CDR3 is CASSDRGLAGTTQYF. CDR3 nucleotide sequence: TGTGCCAGCAGCGACCGCGGACTAGCGGGGACAACCCAGTACTTC.

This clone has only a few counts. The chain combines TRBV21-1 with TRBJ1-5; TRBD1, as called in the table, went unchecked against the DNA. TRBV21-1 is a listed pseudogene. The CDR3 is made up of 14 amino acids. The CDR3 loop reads CASSKKQGLGPQHF. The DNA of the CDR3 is TGTGCCAGCAGCAAAAAACAGGGGTTGGGGCCCCAGCATTTT.

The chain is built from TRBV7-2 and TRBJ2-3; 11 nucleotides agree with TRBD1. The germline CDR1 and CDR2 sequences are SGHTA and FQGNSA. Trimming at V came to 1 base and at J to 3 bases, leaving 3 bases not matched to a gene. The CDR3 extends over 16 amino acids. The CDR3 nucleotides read TGTGCCAGCAGCTTAGTAGGACAGGGGGCGACAGATACGCAGTATTTT. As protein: CASSLVGQGATDTQYF.

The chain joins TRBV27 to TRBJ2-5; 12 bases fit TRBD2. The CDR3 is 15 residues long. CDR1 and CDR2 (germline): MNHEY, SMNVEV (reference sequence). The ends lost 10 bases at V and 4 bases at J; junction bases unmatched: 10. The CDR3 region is CATKATSGSGETQYF. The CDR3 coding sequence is TGTGCCACTAAAGCGACTAGCGGGAGTGGAGAGACCCAGTACTTC.

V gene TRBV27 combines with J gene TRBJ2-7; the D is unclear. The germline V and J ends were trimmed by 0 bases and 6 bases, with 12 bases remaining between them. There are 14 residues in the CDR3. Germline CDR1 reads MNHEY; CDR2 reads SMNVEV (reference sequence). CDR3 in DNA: TGTGCCAGCAGTTTATCCCGACATAATTCCGAGCAGTACTTC. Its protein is CASSLSRHNSEQYF.

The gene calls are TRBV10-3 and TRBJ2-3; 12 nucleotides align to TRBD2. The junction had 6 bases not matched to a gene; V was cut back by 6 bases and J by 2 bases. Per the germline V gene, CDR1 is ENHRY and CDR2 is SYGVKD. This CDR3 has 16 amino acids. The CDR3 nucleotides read TGTGCCATCAGCGACGGACTAGCGGGGTTCACAGATACGCAGTATTTT. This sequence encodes CAISDGLAGFTDTQYF.

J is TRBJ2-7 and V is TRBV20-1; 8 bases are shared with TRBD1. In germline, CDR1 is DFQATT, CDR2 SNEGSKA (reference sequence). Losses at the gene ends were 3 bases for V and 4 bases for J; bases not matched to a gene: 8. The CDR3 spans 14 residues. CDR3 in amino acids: CSASSQDRVYEQYF. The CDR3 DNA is TGCAGTGCTAGTAGCCAGGACAGGGTTTACGAGCAGTACTTC.

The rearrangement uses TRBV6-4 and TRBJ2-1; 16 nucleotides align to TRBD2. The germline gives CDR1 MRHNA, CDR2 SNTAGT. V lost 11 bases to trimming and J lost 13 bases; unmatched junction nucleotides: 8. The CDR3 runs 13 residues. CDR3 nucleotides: TGTGCCGCCTCGGGACTAGCGGGAGGGAAACAGTTCTTC. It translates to CAASGLAGGKQFF.

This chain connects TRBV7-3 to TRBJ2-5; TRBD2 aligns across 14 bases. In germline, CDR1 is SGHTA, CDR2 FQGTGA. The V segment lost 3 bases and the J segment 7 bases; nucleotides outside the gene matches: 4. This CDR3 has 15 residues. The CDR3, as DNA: TGTGCCAGCAGCTTGGGGACTAGCGGGAGAGGGACCCAGTACTTC. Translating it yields CASSLGTSGRGTQYF.

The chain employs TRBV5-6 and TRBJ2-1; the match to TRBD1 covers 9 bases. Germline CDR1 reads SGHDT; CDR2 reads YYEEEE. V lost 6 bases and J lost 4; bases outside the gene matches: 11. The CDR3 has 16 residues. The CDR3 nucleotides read TGTGCCAGCACCGGACAGGGGAGGATGATTTACAATGAGCAGTTCTTC. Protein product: CASTGQGRMIYNEQFF.

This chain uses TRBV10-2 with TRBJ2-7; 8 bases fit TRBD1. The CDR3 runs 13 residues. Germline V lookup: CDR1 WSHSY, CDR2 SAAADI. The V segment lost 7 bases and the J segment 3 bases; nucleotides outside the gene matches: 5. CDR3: CASKTGARYEQYF. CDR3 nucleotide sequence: TGCGCCAGCAAGACAGGGGCGCGCTACGAGCAGTACTTC.

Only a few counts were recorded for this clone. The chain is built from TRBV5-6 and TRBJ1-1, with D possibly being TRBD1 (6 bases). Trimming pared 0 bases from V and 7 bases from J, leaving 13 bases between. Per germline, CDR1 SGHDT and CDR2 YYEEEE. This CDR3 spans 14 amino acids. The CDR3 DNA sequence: TGTGCCAGCAGCTTGGCCGCAGGGGCCCTTGAAGCTTTCTTT. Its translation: CASSLAAGALEAFF. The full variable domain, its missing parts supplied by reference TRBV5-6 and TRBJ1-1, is DAGVTQSPTHLIKTRGQQVTLRCSPKSGHDTVSWYQQALGQGPQFIFQYYEEEERQRGNFPDRFSGHQFPNYSSELNVNALLLGDSALYLCASSLAAGALEAFFGQGTRLTVV.

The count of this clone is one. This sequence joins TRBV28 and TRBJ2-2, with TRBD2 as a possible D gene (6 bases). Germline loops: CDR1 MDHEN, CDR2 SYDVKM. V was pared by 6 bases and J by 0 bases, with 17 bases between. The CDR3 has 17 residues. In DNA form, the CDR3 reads TGTGCCAGCAGCTCCTCGGGCGGGGCGACGAACACCGGGGAGCTGTTTTTT. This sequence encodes CASSSSGGATNTGELFF.

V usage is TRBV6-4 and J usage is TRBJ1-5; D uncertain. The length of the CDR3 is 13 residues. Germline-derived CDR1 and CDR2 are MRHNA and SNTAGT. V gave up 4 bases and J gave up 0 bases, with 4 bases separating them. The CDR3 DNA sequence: TGTGCCAGCAGTGCAGATAGCAATCAGCCCCAGCATTTT. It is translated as CASSADSNQPQHF.

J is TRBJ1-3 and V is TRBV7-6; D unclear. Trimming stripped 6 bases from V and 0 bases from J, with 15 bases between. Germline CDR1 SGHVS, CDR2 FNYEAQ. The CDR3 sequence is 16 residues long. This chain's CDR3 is CASREDDQSSGNTIYF. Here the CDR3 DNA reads TGTGCCAGCAGGGAGGACGATCAGAGCTCTGGAAACACCATATATTTT.

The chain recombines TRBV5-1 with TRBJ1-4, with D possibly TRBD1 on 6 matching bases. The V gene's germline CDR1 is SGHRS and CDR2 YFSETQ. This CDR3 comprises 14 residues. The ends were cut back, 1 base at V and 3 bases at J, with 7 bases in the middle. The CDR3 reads CASSLTGSNEKLFF. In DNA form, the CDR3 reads TGCGCCAGCAGCTTGACAGGGTCTAATGAAAAACTGTTTTTT.

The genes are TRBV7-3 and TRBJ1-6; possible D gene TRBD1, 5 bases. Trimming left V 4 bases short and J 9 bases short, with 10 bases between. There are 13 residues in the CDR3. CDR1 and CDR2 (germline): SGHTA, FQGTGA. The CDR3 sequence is CASSSDMGSPLHF. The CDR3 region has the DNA TGTGCCAGCAGCTCGGACATGGGTTCACCCCTCCACTTT. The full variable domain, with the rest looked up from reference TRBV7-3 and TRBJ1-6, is GAGVSQTPSNKVTEKGKYVELRCDPISGHTALYWYRQSLGQGPEFLIYFQGTGAADDSGLPNDRFFAVRPEGSVSTLKIQRTERGDSAVYLCASSSDMGSPLHFGNGTRLTVT.